This is a list of T cell receptor beta chains from one sample in a study of T cells in Graves' hyperthyroidism and ophthalmopathy. TCRdb used MiXCR to reprocess the multiplex PCR reads, holding one entry per CDR3 protein. The sample comprises 360,000 or so distinct CDR3 sequences, 13% to 15% of which are singletons, and roughly 19% rests with the top ten. Sequencing was carried out using blood. The receptors derive from a woman in her sixties or seventies with Graves' ophthalmopathy. Each CDR3 is given with its conserved first and last residue. The D gene is left open where the match is weak. Clone size is shown for a subset of rows, as once, few, many or a class of expanded clone.

>.|many|TRBV20-1|TRBJ2-7
TGCAGTGCTAGAGATCTAGGGTACTCCTACGAGCAGTACTTC
CSARDLGYSYEQYF
>TRBD1|few|TRBV19|TRBJ1-3
TGTGCCAGTAGTTATGGGACAGGGGCTGAAAACACCATATATTTT
CASSYGTGAENTIYF
>TRBD1|many|TRBV12-3/TRBV12-4|TRBJ1-1
TGTGCCAGCAGTTTGGCAGGGGGTATATCTGAAGCTTTCTTT
CASSLAGGISEAFF
>.|many|TRBV9|TRBJ1-1
TGTGCCAGCAGCGTAGCTACTGGGTATGGGGGCAATGAAGCTTTCTTT
CASSVATGYGGNEAFF
>.|many|TRBV30|TRBJ1-1
TGTGCCTGGAGGGCCCGGGGGATTGGTGAAGCTTTCTTT
CAWRARGIGEAFF
>.|few|TRBV5-1|TRBJ2-1
TGCGCCAGCAGCAAAGGGACGGAGCTAAATGAGCAGTTCTTC
CASSKGTELNEQFF
>.|many|TRBV29-1|TRBJ2-3
TGCAGCGTCCGTGGCGGGAACCGACGCACAGATACGCAGTATTTT
CSVRGGNRRTDTQYF
>TRBD1|many|TRBV19|TRBJ1-1
TGTGCCAGCAGCTTTGGACAGGGGAACACTGAAGCTTTCTTT
CASSFGQGNTEAFF
>TRBD1|.|TRBV29-1|TRBJ2-7
TGCAGCACAAGACAGGGGGCCTACGAGCAGTACTTC
CSTRQGAYEQYF
>TRBD2|many|TRBV20-1|TRBJ2-3
TGCAGTGCACCGGGACTAGCGGGAGGACTTAATACGCAGTATTTT
CSAPGLAGGLNTQYF
>TRBD2|.|TRBV20-1|TRBJ2-7
TGCAGTGCCGGGGGGGGCTTGAACGAGCAGTACTTC
CSAGGGLNEQYF